Only a few counts were recorded for the clone carrying this T cell receptor (beta chain). Its antigen remains unidentified. This table comes from immunoSEQ multiplex PCR, and its TCRdb copy is limited to in-frame clones, with some not included. The data show fewer than 35,000 clones, with about 91% seen just once and around 7% held by the top ten. This entry comes from a study of lymphopenia after photon versus proton radiotherapy. Study-level results: Better survival with proton therapy was suggested as possible, not demonstrated.

The V end was cut by 0 bases, the J end by 6 bases, with 16 bases between. The germline gives CDR1 MGHRA, CDR2 YSYEKL. This CDR3 has 16 amino acids. The chain couples TRBV4-1 to TRBJ2-3, with a possible D match to TRBD2 (5 bases). This receptor was taken from a woman aged 70-85 years with pancreatic cancer. Some clones in this sample may be carry-over from other donors' samples. Sequencing was performed on peripheral blood, taken from a patient treated with proton-based radiotherapy. CDR3 sequence: CASSQDGTSPFDTQYF. The CDR3 nucleotides read TGCGCCAGCAGCCAAGATGGTACTAGTCCGTTCGATACGCAGTATTTT.